The entry below describes one T cell receptor beta chain. Its antigen is unidentified. Molecular-barcoded quantitative 5'-RACE produced these TCR beta libraries. One entry per CDR3 protein results from TCRdb running MiXCR on the 5' RACE reads. This sample has 400,000 or so distinct CDR3 sequences, with about 25% found just once. Germline CDR1 is SGHRS and CDR2 is YFSETQ. Trimming took off 0 bases at V and 7 bases at J, with 17 bases between the two ends. This CDR3 comprises 16 residues. This sample was taken from a study of CD8 T cells in ankylosing spondylitis. Study-level points and caveats: Fewer than ten highly homologous variants made up a TCR beta motif that seemed to typify ankylosing spondylitis blood. Within matched ankylosing spondylitis synovial fluid, disease-linked clones were reportedly significantly enriched. Previously reported in reactive arthritis synovial fluid and blood were some of the motif variants.

The specimen was blood, either unsorted or a sorted T cell fraction (not recorded which). This TCR derives from a male donor with ankylosing spondylitis. V and J are TRBV5-1 and TRBJ2-1; perhaps D is TRBD1 or TRBD2 (5 bases each). CDR3 DNA sequence: TGCGCCAGCAGCTTGGACCCGGGACCCAACTTTAATGAGCAGTTCTTC. This gives the protein CASSLDPGPNFNEQFF.